Included here is one TCR beta chain sequence, with context. Its target is unknown. This CDR3 spans 15 amino acids. Germline CDR1 is SQVTM and CDR2 is ANQGSEA. The data are from a study of CXCR3-negative and CXCR3-positive naive CD8 T cells. Regarding the study as a whole: Diversity proved comparably high across both naive subsets and much lower in memory CD8+ cells. TRB CDR3 properties were used to infer TCR strength, and surface CD5 was comparable between naive subsets.

UMI-tagged TRB cDNA libraries were built via 5' RACE. Reprocessing the 5' RACE reads, TCRdb reports a single entry for every CDR3 protein and omits DNA. The table for this sample gives fewer than 95,000 distinct CDR3 sequences. Naive CD8+ T cells were CD45RO-CCR7+CD27+CD95-. The chain carries TRBV29-1 and TRBJ2-1; the TRBD1 assignment by TCRdb is unverifiable without DNA. The sequence came from a human donor in good health. Some clones in this sample may be carry-over from other donors' samples. Source material: naive CXCR3- CD8+ T cells from blood. Stated subset: CD45RO-CCR7+CD27+CD95- naive CD8+ T cells lacking CXCR3 (TNR3-). CDR3 in amino acids: CSVDFPWGLNNEQFF.